This T cell receptor beta chain derives from a study of blood T cell repertoires in COVID-19. Sequenced by immunoSEQ multiplex PCR; TCRdb stores in-frame clones only, minus some. This table holds approximately 70,000 clones, 87% found once. Trimming at V came to 1 base and at J to 5 bases, leaving 8 bases not matched to a gene. Germline V gives CDR1 KGHDR, CDR2 SFDVKD. CDR3 length: 16 residues. The sequenced sample consisted of peripheral blood. This TCR was recovered from a woman in her forties or fifties with COVID-19, enrolled during active disease. The V call is TRBV24-1, the J call TRBJ2-7; 9 bases map to TRBD2. For the CDR3, the DNA is TGTGCCACCAGTGATTTCAGGGCTAGCGGGACGAACGAGCAGTACTTC. Translation gives CATSDFRASGTNEQYF.